This TCR beta chain was sequenced for a study of cytomegalovirus exposure and HLA in healthy donors (dated by TCRdb to the late 2010s). For the wider study: In an earlier analysis of 587 of the donors, approximately 300 Gb of sequence data and 100 million or so unique TCR beta sequences from about 179 million T cells were reported. An early release that covered about 640 HLA-typed donors contained around 300 gigabases of sequencing data and 85 million to 100 million unique TCR sequences. Of the roughly 400 genotyped donors, 81% were placed in the genetic ancestry cluster associated with self-reported Caucasian donors. The study was designed to test whether signatures of past pathogen exposure could be identified by cataloging public T cell receptors. The study profiled the T cell repertoires of hundreds of subjects by immunosequencing and related them to cytomegalovirus serostatus. Along with the approximately 650-subject first cohort, a separate validation cohort of some 130 different subjects was used. To predict cytomegalovirus infection status, the study combined high-throughput TCR immunosequencing, statistical association of individual TCRs with disease status, and machine learning. A later analysis re-analyzed previously published TCR beta repertoires from about 730 donors and added high-resolution HLA genotyping to study TCR occurrence patterns. In the later analysis, no new phenotypic data were used to find candidate immune exposures; instead, reliance was placed on TCR beta sequences and their occurrence across donors. An earlier analysis of some 500 of the donors used high-throughput TCR beta sequencing to judge whether each TCR beta V gene segment behaved as functional or pseudogenic. Alongside the repertoire data, information on donor age, sex, ethnicity and CMV serostatus was compiled. A later genetic analysis took genome-wide SNP genotypes for about 55% of the 666 donors and used that subset as a discovery cohort. Every repertoire in the discovery cohort had been generated on one and the same sequencing platform. Class I and class II HLA loci were covered by the typing at four-digit resolution. Typing coverage varied by locus: 629-630 donors for A, B, C, DRB1 and DQB1; roughly 520 for DQA1; around 610 for DPA1; about 450 for DPB1. Roughly five DR-DQ haplotypes were handled as single units for association and clustering because linkage in the cohort was strong. On average, roughly 250,000 unique TCR beta nucleotide sequences were sequenced per donor among 398 genotyped donors of the cohort, with roughly a sixth of those sequences being non-productive. The study at large found these results: Broadly in line with IMGT annotations, most TCR beta V segments showed up in productive rearrangements about 90% or about 30% of the time in an earlier analysis of several hundred of the donors. The study listed approximately 150 TCR beta chains as associated with cytomegalovirus. Specific HLA alleles were associated with roughly 16,000 TCR beta sequences at a false discovery rate of 0.05 in a later analysis. Only TCR beta chains were sequenced in this cohort, and the absence of alpha or paired-chain data limited detectable features. According to a later genetic analysis, donors in an Asian-associated ancestry cluster had fewer N-insertions in productive TCRs than the roughly 660-donor mean. Correlated functional status among segregating V segments might reflect linkage disequilibrium, but an unknown experimental factor could not be ruled out. The authors suggested that the approach could potentially be extended to other disease states and immunological phenotypes. A further reported finding was that TCR beta sequences accurately predicted the HLA-A and HLA-B alleles for most subjects in the first cohort. In a later analysis, HLA-associated TCR beta chains showed more clonal expansion and lower generation probabilities than non-associated chains that were equally common. Roughly uniform sequencing depth across donors was assumed in presence/absence analyses, although this assumption may not hold. Because counts were too low, about 17 rarely observed V segments, including chromosome 9 orphons, were excluded from the earlier analysis of 587 of the donors. Strong co-occurrence of HLA alleles, especially DR and DQ, made assigning TCR associations to individual alleles difficult. HLA typing was unavailable for some donors at each locus, so association tests used only the typed subset. Immune exposure information for the cohort was limited to CMV serostatus. A cluster of highly shared sequence variants was judged likely to represent a technical artifact of the sequencing pipeline. Some IMGT-functional V segments, including TRBV6-2 and TRBV6-3, could not be distinguished by the 87-base-pair reads and were therefore excluded. In a later analysis, several top co-occurrence clusters were reported to appear linked to parvovirus B19, influenza, CMV and Epstein-Barr virus. The classifier was reported to diagnose cytomegalovirus status with high specificity and sensitivity in both the original cohort and the validation cohort. Most TCR sequences were seen in very few donors, while some public TCRs were found in many individuals. In a later analysis, the rate of TCR association differed among HLA loci, with DRB1 alleles having the most associated TCRs and HLA-C alleles having the fewest. In vitro tests confirmed that a few of the cytomegalovirus-associated TCR beta chains recognize cytomegalovirus antigens. A later analysis found that most CMV-associated TCR beta chains appeared HLA-restricted, with HLA associations seemingly driven largely by CMV exposure. An association between a missense DCLRE1C variant and V-gene and J-gene trimming of TCR beta chains was found in a later genetic analysis and replicated in an independent cohort.

To note about this clone: Its antigen remains unidentified. No much larger clonotype is one base removed from it; base qualities were not supplied.

Libraries were constructed by the immunoSEQ multiplex PCR assay. For the multiplex PCR, a mixture combining 60 forward primers for TCR Vbeta segments and 13 reverse primers for TCR Jbeta segments was used. The CDR3 region of rearranged TCR beta genes was amplified from genomic DNA by a multiplex PCR assay. The Illumina HiSeq System was used to sequence the amplified TCR beta libraries as 87-base-pair reads. Processing in the source paper ran as follows. Across the 600 to 700 repertoires, a later analysis counted 78 million or so unique TCR beta chains, some 11 million of which were shared by at least two donors. A nearest-neighbor algorithm error-corrected the raw reads and collapsed the reads into unique sequences, merging closely related sequences to remove PCR and sequencing errors. V, D and J gene segments were assigned by aligning CDR3 sequences to IMGT reference sequences. Each retained sequence needed at least a six-nucleotide match to both a V gene segment and a J gene segment. Rearrangements were called productive when the CDR3 lacked stop codons and stayed in frame with V and J; all others were non-productive. CDR3 was defined according to IMGT convention as the region running from the second conserved V-encoded cysteine to the conserved J-encoded phenylalanine. The earlier analysis of 500 to 600 of the donors excluded sequences that lacked an unambiguous match to a single V gene segment. In an earlier analysis of almost 600 of the donors, a V segment was called functional when productive rearrangements were above 56.7%, and segregating when the standard deviation between donors exceeded 5%. A statistical classification framework was developed to diagnose cytomegalovirus status using the catalog of TCR beta chain sequences. V and J gene assignment, in a later analysis, came from comparing TCR nucleotide sequences with IMGT/GENE-DB human TR gene sequences. Using the TCRdist pipeline, a later analysis assigned CDR3 sequences along with most-parsimonious VDJ recombination scenarios. In a later analysis, each TCR beta chain was defined by its CDR3 amino acid sequence together with its V-gene family, and reads lacking a unique V-gene family were excluded. A later analysis removed several hundred highly shared, low-generation-probability nucleotide sequences to deal with suspected cross-contamination and a sequencing artifact. A later analysis calculated a clonal expansion index for each public chain from normalized within-repertoire ranks of inferred template counts. In a later analysis, generation probabilities were computed using a VDJ recombination model fitted to out-of-frame rearrangements, and the results were checked against IGoR. A later analysis scored TCR-TCR, TCR-HLA and TCR-CMV co-occurrence with hypergeometric tests, applying a repertoire-size bias correction to TCR pairs. A later analysis estimated false discovery rates by permuting HLA or CMV assignments 20 times. In a later analysis, co-occurring TCRs were grouped using DBSCAN, and TCRdist sequence similarity was added for clustering within HLA-allele-positive subsets. Repertoires with fewer than 30,000 or more than 120,000 public chains, plus five repertoires with anomalous nucleotide sharing, were excluded from co-occurrence clustering. TCRdb obtained this table from immuneACCESS and retained in-frame rearrangements with V and J assigned. These tables miss some clones; where compared with another copy, unresolved V genes account for less than half of the shortfall, and the remainder is unexplained. From that table come the V and J calls and clone size; the DNA was used to work out D and trimming. The table for this sample lists about 140,000 clones; approximately 80% of them were counted only once. The biggest ten clones account for approximately 8.2% of the sample.

Between the V and J ends, shortened by 3 bases and 5 bases respectively, the junction contains 10 bases. The CDR3 spans 13 residues, from the cysteine through the phenylalanine. The entry retains the CDR3 DNA only, 39 bases that are in frame from base 1. Taken from the germline V gene, the CDR1 and CDR2 loops are SGHNT and YENEEA. The cohort consisted of approximately 690 healthy bone marrow donors. All cohort members were sampled while nominally healthy, although unrecorded immune exposures were likely present. The donor was CMV seropositive and belonged to the group of about 290 seropositive cohort members. Each donor provided a peripheral blood sample, and peripheral blood mononuclear cells were used for TCR beta sequencing. The Qiagen DNeasy Blood Extraction Kit was used to extract genomic DNA from the blood cell samples.

Recombination joined TRBV11-3 with TRBJ1-1; a tentative D call is TRBD1 (6 bases match). This TCR derives from a woman aged 45-60 years in good health and CMV-seropositive. The sequencing input was PBMCs. The DNA sequence follows: TGTGCCAGCAGCTTTTCCACAGGGACTGAAGCTTTCTTT. Its protein is CASSFSTGTEAFF. With the portions outside the CDR3 filled from the reference TRBV11-3 and TRBJ1-1 genes, the complete variable region becomes EAGVVQSPRYKIIEKKQPVAFWCNPISGHNTLYWYLQNLGQGPELLIRYENEEAVDDSQLPKDRFSAERLKGVDSTLKIQPAELGDSAVYLCASSFSTGTEAFFGQGTRLTVV.